This is a list of T cell receptor beta chains from one sample in a study of CD8+CD57+ T cells in acquired aplastic anemia. One entry per CDR3 protein, called by TCRdb with MiXCR from the reads. This table holds over 150,000 distinct CDR3 sequences, about 45% found once. Source material: sorted CD4+, CD8+, or CD8+CD57+ T cells (not recorded which) from PBMCs. These receptors were taken from a human donor with aplastic anemia. Each CDR3 is given with its conserved first and last residue. Fields, in order: clone size, J gene, D gene, V gene, CDR3 DNA, CDR3 protein. The D gene is left open where the match is weak. The size entry is marked missing in some rows and otherwise reads once, few, many or a size class.

-	TRBJ1-1	-	TRBV25-1	TGTGCCAGCAGTGCCCCTTGGGGCAGGACCTACGGTGAAGCTTTCTTT	CASSAPWGRTYGEAFF
many	TRBJ1-2	-	TRBV6-1	TGTGCCAGCAGTGAAAAAACGGGACCCTCTCGTGGCTACACCTTC	CASSEKTGPSRGYTF
many	TRBJ2-7	-	TRBV6-1	TGTGCCAGCACCGATAAGGTCGAGCAGTACTTC	CASTDKVEQYF
-	TRBJ2-5	-	TRBV10-3	TGTGCCATCAGTGGCAAAGGCGGGATACAAGAGACCCAGTACTTC	CAISGKGGIQETQYF
-	TRBJ2-3	-	TRBV24-1	TGTGCCACCAGTGATTTGGGGAGAGGGGCAGATACGCAGTATTTT	CATSDLGRGADTQYF
many	TRBJ1-1	-	TRBV20-1	TGCAGTGCTATTCAAACGAACACTGAAGCTTTCTTT	CSAIQTNTEAFF
many	TRBJ1-6	TRBD1	TRBV19	TGTGCCAGCAACCAGGGGGGGACTTCACCCCTCCACTTT	CASNQGGTSPLHF
-	TRBJ1-4	-	TRBV20-1	TGCAGTGCTAGCACTATGACAGCTAAACTGTTTTTT	CSASTMTAKLFF
-	TRBJ2-3	TRBD1	TRBV20-1	TGCAGTGCTGTAACAGGGGGCCCGGCAGATACGCAGTATTTT	CSAVTGGPADTQYF
few	TRBJ2-7	-	TRBV15	TGTGCCACCAGCAGAGTTTACCCCGCGGGGTTAACCTACGAGCAGTACTTC	CATSRVYPAGLTYEQYF
many	TRBJ1-1	-	TRBV12-3/TRBV12-4	TGTGCCGCCCGGGACGTAGTGAACACTGAAGCTTTCTTT	CAARDVVNTEAFF
-	TRBJ2-7	-	TRBV5-4	TGTGCCAGCAGCTTACTCCAGGCAGATTCCTACGAGCAGTACTTC	CASSLLQADSYEQYF
many	TRBJ2-7	TRBD2	TRBV20-1	TGCAGTGCTAGGCACGGACTAGCGGGCCTTCCGGAGCAGTACTTC	CSARHGLAGLPEQYF
few	TRBJ1-2	-	TRBV12-5	TGTGCTAGTGGTTCGTCGGGTCTCGCGGACGGGGGCGTCATTTTCTATGGCTACACCTTC	CASGSSGLADGGVIFYGYTF
many	TRBJ1-2	TRBD1	TRBV6-5	TGTGCCAGCAGGTCCGGGACAGGGGGGGAAGGCTACACCTTC	CASRSGTGGEGYTF
-	TRBJ2-1	-	TRBV11-2	TGTGCCAGCAGTTTCACGGGACTGCAGTTCTTC	CASSFTGLQFF
few	TRBJ2-7	TRBD1	TRBV15	TGTGCCACCCAAGTGCGGGACAGGGCCTACGAGCAGTACTTC	CATQVRDRAYEQYF
few	TRBJ2-5	-	TRBV15	TGTGCCACCAGCAGAGATCAGGAAGGGGTGGGAGAGACCCAGTACTTC	CATSRDQEGVGETQYF
few	TRBJ1-6	-	TRBV13	TGTGCCAGCAGCTTAGACCGGACAGTGAATTCACCCCTCCACTTT	CASSLDRTVNSPLHF
many	TRBJ2-7	TRBD1	TRBV6-2/TRBV6-3	TGTGCCAGCAGTTACACCTCCGGACAGGGGGCCAACTACGAGCAGTACTTC	CASSYTSGQGANYEQYF
-	TRBJ2-7	TRBD1	TRBV29-1	TGCAGCGTTGTCGACAGGGGCCCCTACGAGCAGTACTTC	CSVVDRGPYEQYF
few	TRBJ2-1	-	TRBV3-1	TGTGCCAGCAGCCAAGATCCCGGGGTGTTAGGGCAGTTCTTC	CASSQDPGVLGQFF
-	TRBJ2-3	-	TRBV19	TGTGCCAGTAGAAGGAGGGCTGGCGGAGGGAGGATTACGGCAGATACGCAGTATTTT	CASRRRAGGGRITADTQYF
many	TRBJ2-4	-	TRBV5-1	TGCGCCAGCAGCTTGGGAGACAGCTTAAACATTCAGTACTTC	CASSLGDSLNIQYF
few	TRBJ1-5	-	TRBV28	TGTGCCAGCAGTTCTCCGGGGAACAGCAATCAGCCCCAGCATTTT	CASSSPGNSNQPQHF
many	TRBJ1-1	TRBD1	TRBV12-3/TRBV12-4	TGTGCCAGCAGTCCTACCCTGGGACAGTACACTGAAGCTTTCTTT	CASSPTLGQYTEAFF
many	TRBJ2-1	TRBD2	TRBV9	TGTGCCAGCAGCGTTTTGCGGGAGTTAGATGAGCAGTTCTTC	CASSVLRELDEQFF
-	TRBJ1-1	-	TRBV29-1	TGCAGCGTTGAGTGGATAACTGAAGCTTTCTTT	CSVEWITEAFF
many	TRBJ2-2	-	TRBV12-3/TRBV12-4	TGTGCCAGCAGTTTAGTCCCGGCGAACACCGGGGAGCTGTTTTTT	CASSLVPANTGELFF
many	TRBJ1-2	-	TRBV19	TGTGCCAGTCGGCGAGACTATGGCTACACCTTC	CASRRDYGYTF
many	TRBJ2-4	-	TRBV7-3	TGTGCCAGCAGCCCGAGAGCCAAAAACATTCAGTACTTC	CASSPRAKNIQYF
many	TRBJ2-2	-	TRBV5-1	TGCGCCAGCAGCTTGGGGGATATTGGGGCCGGGGAGCTGTTTTTT	CASSLGDIGAGELFF
-	TRBJ1-4	TRBD1	TRBV12-3/TRBV12-4	TGTGCCAGCAGTTCCAACAGGGGCTCTAATGAAAAACTGTTTTTT	CASSSNRGSNEKLFF
-	TRBJ2-7	-	TRBV7-2	TGTGCCAGCAGCCCCTTAATACGAGAGCGGTACTTC	CASSPLIRERYF
-	TRBJ2-1	TRBD2	TRBV5-1	TGCGCCAGCAGCCCCGGACTAGCGGGCTACAATGAGCAGTCCTTC	CASSPGLAGYNEQSF
many	TRBJ2-3	-	TRBV29-1	TGCAGCGTTGACCCCAAAAGCACAGATACGCAGTATTTT	CSVDPKSTDTQYF
-	TRBJ1-6	-	TRBV10-1	TGCGCCAGCAGTGGCCCAGGGGCAGGATCACCCCTCCACTTT	CASSGPGAGSPLHF
-	TRBJ2-3	TRBD2	TRBV12-3/TRBV12-4	TGTGCCAGCAGTTTACCCGCGGGAGGGATAGATACGCAGTATTTT	CASSLPAGGIDTQYF
few	TRBJ1-5	-	TRBV6-1	TGTGCCAGCAGTGAACCGGTGGGCGGAGCTGATCAGCCCCAGCATTTT	CASSEPVGGADQPQHF
-	TRBJ2-7	-	TRBV19	TGTGCCAGTATCTCAGGAGGCGAGCAGTACTTC	CASISGGEQYF
few	TRBJ1-2	-	TRBV28	TGTGCCAGCAGTTTATCGTCTGGGTATGGCTACACCTTC	CASSLSSGYGYTF
-	TRBJ2-5	-	TRBV24-1	TGTGCCACCAGTGAGACCTCCCTGTACTTC	CATSETSLYF
many	TRBJ2-3	TRBD1	TRBV12-3/TRBV12-4	TGTGCCAGCAGTTTGACAGGGGGCGGTGGGGAGTATTTT	CASSLTGGGGEYF